Shown below are 11 T cell receptor beta chains from a single sample sequenced in a study of regulatory T cells in long-lasting Graves disease. Described time point: persistent/refractory GD, antithyroid drugs over 5 years with positive TRAb. RNA extracted from PBMCs served as the sequencing template. To make TCR beta libraries, researchers used iRepertoire HTBI primers and Arm-PCR of CDR3 regions. Using its own MiXCR run on the multiplex PCR reads, TCRdb lists one record per CDR3 protein. The data contain under 500,000 distinct CDR3 sequences, around 20% of them seen just once; the ten biggest clones take up about 8.3%. This material consisted of peripheral blood mononuclear cells (PBMCs), taken when the disease was refractory, from a patient treated with antithyroid drugs. These receptors originate from a female donor with Graves disease.

This clonotype was seen repeatedly, ten times or more. The rearrangement uses TRBV15 and TRBJ2-7, with D possibly matching TRBD1 (6 bases). CDR1 and CDR2 from the germline V gene are LNHNV and YYDKDF (reference sequence). V lost 3 bases and J lost 5, with 14 bases in between. The CDR3 spans 14 residues. The CDR3 reads CATSRSAYRDEQYF. The CDR3 nucleotides read TGTGCCACCAGCAGGTCCGCTTACAGGGACGAGCAGTACTTC.

There are many counts of this clonotype. The chain combines TRBV5-1 with TRBJ1-4; no definite D call. Germline V gives CDR1 SGHRS, CDR2 YFSETQ. Trimming left V 2 bases short and J 4 bases short, with 12 bases between. The CDR3 length is 15 residues. CDR3: CASSFQGLNNEKLFF. The CDR3 nucleotides are TGCGCCAGCAGCTTTCAAGGCCTTAATAATGAAAAACTGTTTTTT.

The rearrangement links TRBV9 to TRBJ2-1; no firm D call. The V and J ends lost 4 bases and 5 bases respectively, with 13 bases between them. The CDR3 loop spans 14 amino acids. The V gene's germline CDR1 is SGDLS and CDR2 YYNGEE. CDR3: CASSPPVRNNEQFF. The CDR3, as DNA: TGTGCCAGCAGCCCCCCGGTCCGAAACAATGAGCAGTTCTTC.

There are many counts of this clonotype. This chain uses TRBV11-2 with TRBJ2-7; 7 nucleotides align to TRBD1. Looked up from germline, CDR1 is SGHAT and CDR2 is FQNNGV. This CDR3 has 15 residues. V lost 5 bases and J lost 3; bases outside the gene matches: 10. The CDR3 sequence is CASSPRQGLDYEQYF. CDR3 DNA: TGTGCCAGCAGCCCCAGACAGGGATTAGACTACGAGCAGTACTTC.

With respect to this clonotype: A junction boundary mismatches the germline segment, possibly from a read error. V gene TRBV4-2 combines with J gene TRBJ1-2; D not certain. Germline CDR1 and CDR2: LGHNA and YNFKEQ. The CDR3 has 12 amino acids. The CDR3 reads CAGSPGGYGYTF. DNA of the CDR3: TGTGCCGGCAGCCCCGGTGGCTATGGCTACACCTTC.

This clonotype was counted only a few times. The chain is built from TRBV6-2 or TRBV6-3 and TRBJ1-6; unclear D gene. Looked up from germline, CDR1 is MNHEY and CDR2 is SVGEGT. V gave up 0 bases and J gave up 6 bases, with 9 bases separating them. This CDR3 has 15 residues. CDR3 sequence: CASSYSGQVNSPLHF. CDR3 DNA: TGTGCCAGCAGTTACTCAGGGCAGGTTAATTCACCCCTCCACTTT.

This clonotype was counted only a few times. Possible read error: a much larger clone is one base away. J is TRBJ1-2 and V is TRBV10-1; D gene uncertain. CDR1 is WNHNN and CDR2 is SYGVQD in the germline V gene (reference sequence). The ends were cut back, 8 bases at V and 0 bases at J, with 19 bases in the middle. The CDR3 is made up of 16 amino acids. DNA of the CDR3: TGCGCCAGCGGGGAACAAGACCGAGAAACTAACTATGGCTACACCTTC. This translates into CASGEQDRETNYGYTF.

The V gene is TRBV11-2, the J gene TRBJ1-5; perhaps TRBD1 as D (6 bases). The V end lost 1 base, the J end lost 3 bases, and 7 bases lay between the germline ends. The CDR3 is 14 residues long. Per germline, CDR1 SGHAT and CDR2 FQNNGV. The CDR3: CASSLGQVNQPQHF. In DNA form, the CDR3 reads TGTGCCAGCAGCTTAGGACAGGTCAATCAGCCCCAGCATTTT.

The chain joins TRBV6-1 to TRBJ1-5; the D is unclear. The germline V gene encodes CDR1 MNHNS and CDR2 SASEGT. CDR3 length: 14 amino acids. V lost 5 bases, J lost 3 bases, and 11 bases lay in between. The CDR3 sequence is CASSPRGVNQPQHF. CDR3 bases: TGTGCCAGCAGTCCCCGGGGAGTCAATCAGCCCCAGCATTTT.

This clonotype was counted a few times. V and J are TRBV5-1 and TRBJ2-7, with 9 bases fitting TRBD1. The V segment lost 4 bases and the J segment 5 bases; nucleotides outside the gene matches: 13. From germline, CDR1 is SGHRS and CDR2 YFSETQ. This CDR3 has 16 amino acids. CDR3 sequence (DNA): TGCGCCAGCAGCACATACTCCGGGACAGGGAGCAACGAGCAGTACTTC. Encoded protein: CASSTYSGTGSNEQYF.

This clonotype was seen ten or more times. Here the CDR3 reads CASSGGDREEKLFF. The CDR3 DNA follows: TGTGCCAGCTCCGGAGGGGACAGGGAGGAAAAACTGTTTTTT. This chain connects TRBV9 to TRBJ1-4, with TRBD1 matching 9 bases. Germline assignment: CDR1 SGDLS and CDR2 YYNGEE. This CDR3 region has 14 residues. Trimming cost V 7 bases and J 8 bases; bases outside gene matches: 9.